The sequence of this T cell receptor (beta chain) was determined in a study of glioma-infiltrating T cells after dendritic cell vaccination. The time point: after dendritic cell vaccination, including at tumor progression/relapse. The primer mix had 60 V beta and 13 J beta primers. TCRdb's copy holds only in-frame clones and misses some; the assay was immunoSEQ multiplex PCR. This table has fewer than 90,000 clones, under 85% appearing once. This CDR3 has 11 amino acids. V was pared by 8 bases and J by 7 bases, with 11 bases between. Germline CDR1 and CDR2: MNHEY and SVGAGI. This TCR derives from a human donor with glioblastoma. The sample consisted of blood, taken after dendritic cell vaccination. The V call is TRBV6-5, the J call TRBJ1-1; D perhaps matches TRBD1 (5 bases). CDR3 region: CASHFQGEAFF. CDR3 DNA: TGTGCCAGCCATTTCCAGGGTGAAGCTTTCTTT.